What follows describes a single T cell receptor beta chain. What it binds is unknown. PCR involved 60 Vbeta and 13 Jbeta primers. Authors' data handling: Among the unique TCR beta chains that a later analysis counted, roughly 80 million in all, about 12 million were shared. Produced via immunoSEQ multiplex PCR; TCRdb's table is partial and in-frame only. That table furnishes V, J and clone size, whereas the DNA furnished D and trimming. In the table there are approximately 110,000 clones, around two thirds of which are singletons. The data derive from a study of cytomegalovirus exposure and HLA in healthy donors. Study findings and constraints: Specific recognition of CMV antigens was confirmed in vitro for a few chains (all CMV-associated). According to reports, the classifier identified cytomegalovirus status with high specificity and sensitivity. There were some V segments, including TRBV6-2 and TRBV6-3, excluded as indistinguishable.

The trim removed 1 base at V and 6 bases at J, leaving 6 bases unmatched. Per the germline V gene, CDR1 is SGHTA and CDR2 is FQGNSA. The CDR3 spans 14 residues. The source material was PBMCs. The J gene is TRBJ2-7, the V gene TRBV7-2, with 7 bases identical to TRBD2. This TCR was recovered from a woman aged 40 to 49 in good health and CMV-seropositive. The CDR3 loop reads CASSLGGLVGEQYF. The CDR3 coding sequence is TGTGCCAGCAGCTTAGGAGGACTAGTCGGCGAGCAGTACTTC.